This T cell receptor (beta chain) was identified in a study of monozygotic twins with inflammatory bowel disease. General observations from the study: Patients with IBD had less TCRbeta diversity (inverse Simpson) than their healthy co-twins.

CDR1 and CDR2 (germline): KGHSH, LQKENI. This CDR3 contains 15 residues. Concerning this clonotype: Antigen unknown.

TCRdb reanalyzed the 5' RACE reads, giving one entry per CDR3 protein sequence and no DNA. Its table lists about 300,000 distinct CDR3 sequences. The specimen was blood. The sequence was obtained from a human donor with ulcerative colitis or Crohn's disease, or a healthy co-twin of an affected twin (not recorded which). The chain links TRBV18 to TRBJ2-3; the TRBD2 assignment by TCRdb is unverifiable without DNA. The CDR3 sequence: CASSHPSGSTDTQYF. The full variable domain, with the rest looked up from reference TRBV18 and TRBJ2-3, is NAGVMQNPRHLVRRRGQEARLRCSPMKGHSHVYWYRQLPEEGLKFMVYLQKENIIDESGMPKERFSAEFPKEGPSILRIQQVVRGDSAAYFCASSHPSGSTDTQYFGPGTRLTVL.